This T cell receptor (beta chain) was retrieved from a study of T cells in Graves' hyperthyroidism and ophthalmopathy. On the study more broadly: Peripheral blood was acquired at first diagnosis, ahead of any therapy whatsoever. General study points: Ophthalmopathy prediction by the model preceded onset by a median about 6.3 months.

This clonotype appeared many times. The target antigen is unknown. The ends lost 1 base at V and 3 bases at J; junction bases unmatched: 7. Germline CDR1 reads DFQATT; CDR2 reads SNEGSKA (reference sequence). The CDR3 contains 15 residues. Amplification yielded TCR beta CDR3 regions, with RNA transcripts as the source. RT-PCR in the first round (using the HTBI primer set) targeted the TCR CDR3. TCRdb re-called the multiplex PCR reads with MiXCR, one entry per CDR3 protein. The table lists hundreds of thousands of distinct CDR3 sequences, 14% to 15% of them singletons, with less than 15% in the top ten.

The chain couples TRBV20-1 to TRBJ2-3, with TRBD2 matching 7 bases. This receptor was identified in a man between 18 and 29 years old with Graves' ophthalmopathy. Sequenced input: blood. CDR3 DNA sequence: TGCAGTGCTAGAGTCGGGGGGAGCGGGACAGATACGCAGTATTTT. Translating gives CSARVGGSGTDTQYF.